The 9 T cell receptor beta chains below were found in one sample sequenced in a study of cytomegalovirus exposure and HLA in healthy donors. In the PCR, 60 Vbeta and 13 Jbeta primers were used. Measured with immunoSEQ multiplex PCR; TCRdb has only the in-frame clones, and not every one. This repertoire shows some 180,000 clones, around 76% found once; its top ten account for roughly 1.4%. The material sequenced was PBMCs. These receptors originate from a middle-aged man in good health and CMV-seronegative.

This chain uses TRBV7-2 with TRBJ1-1, with TRBD1 matching 7 bases. Trimming removed 4 bases from V and 4 bases from J; junction bases left unmatched: 3. This CDR3 has 13 residues. CDR1 and CDR2 from the germline V gene are SGHTA and FQGNSA. The CDR3 DNA reads TGTGCCAGCAGCTCAGGGGGAAGCACTGAAGCTTTCTTT. Residues: CASSSGGSTEAFF.

The chain couples TRBV4-2 to TRBJ2-3, with D tentatively TRBD1 (6 bases). The CDR3 covers 15 residues. V was clipped by 0 bases and J by 5 bases, with 12 bases between them. CDR1 is LGHNA, CDR2 YNFKEQ, per germline. Here the CDR3 reads CASSQDRIGGDTQYF. The CDR3 DNA follows: TGTGCCAGCAGCCAAGATAGGATAGGGGGAGATACGCAGTATTTT.

The chain uses TRBV7-2 and TRBJ2-7; 10 bases map to TRBD2. This CDR3 is built from 14 residues. Germline lookup yields CDR1 SGHTA and CDR2 FQGNSA. The V and J ends lost 0 bases and 9 bases, in that order; junction bases with no gene match: 5. The CDR3 reads CASSLAIAGGGQYF. DNA of the CDR3: TGTGCCAGCAGCTTAGCAATAGCGGGAGGTGGGCAGTACTTC.

The chain is built from TRBV7-3 and TRBJ2-1; 8 bases map to TRBD2. The CDR3 covers 15 residues. V lost 5 bases, J lost 0 bases, and 3 bases stayed unmatched. Germline CDR1 is SGHTA and CDR2 is FQGTGA. CDR3 residues: CASSPSGGSYNEQFF. The CDR3 DNA follows: TGTGCCAGCAGCCCCAGCGGGGGCTCCTACAATGAGCAGTTCTTC. Using reference TRBV7-3 and TRBJ2-1 for the parts outside the CDR3, the full variable domain is GAGVSQTPSNKVTEKGKYVELRCDPISGHTALYWYRQSLGQGPEFLIYFQGTGAADDSGLPNDRFFAVRPEGSVSTLKIQRTERGDSAVYLCASSPSGGSYNEQFFGPGTRLTVL.

The chain uses TRBV18 and TRBJ2-3; D is possibly TRBD1 (5 bases). Germline loops: CDR1 KGHSH, CDR2 LQKENI. This CDR3 has 14 residues. V lost 4 bases and J lost 1, with 9 bases in between. Written as DNA, the CDR3 is TGTGCCAGCTCACATGGGGCCGGCACAGATACGCAGTATTTT. Translation: CASSHGAGTDTQYF.

This clone has a handful of counts. CDR3 protein: CASSLEGVSFGHEQYF. The CDR3 region has the DNA TGCGCCAGCAGCTTGGAGGGGGTTTCCTTCGGCCACGAGCAGTACTTC. V is TRBV5-1 and J is TRBJ2-7; D is perhaps TRBD1 (6 bases). The CDR3 extends over 16 amino acids. With 0 bases removed from V and 5 bases from J, the gap between germline ends came to 18 bases. Per the germline V gene, CDR1 is SGHRS and CDR2 is YFSETQ.

This chain joins TRBV6-4 and TRBJ1-1; 8 bases agree with TRBD1. The CDR3 spans 13 residues. The V gene's germline CDR1 is MRHNA and CDR2 SNTAGT. V shed 6 bases and J 6 bases; nucleotides not matched to a gene: 6. The CDR3 sequence is CASRQGGKPEAFF. DNA for the CDR3: TGTGCCAGCAGACAGGGGGGGAAACCTGAAGCTTTCTTT.

To note about this clone: One end of the junction is discordant with germline, which a read error may explain. The rearrangement joins TRBV7-7 to TRBJ2-1; TRBD1 aligns across 9 bases. CDR3 length: 15 residues. Germline V CDR1 and CDR2: SSHAT, FNYEAQ (reference sequence). DNA of the CDR3: TGTGCTAGCAGCTTAGGGGGGACAGGGCAGGGTGAGCAGTTCTTC. Translated: CASSLGGTGQGEQFF.

The chain combines TRBV16 with TRBJ1-4, with TRBD1 matching over 9 bases. The CDR3 runs to 14 residues. Per germline, CDR1 KGHSY and CDR2 FQNENV. V was pared by 3 bases and J by 4 bases, with 0 bases of the junction left unmatched. DNA for the CDR3: TGTGCCAGCAGCCAGGACAGGGGTAATGAAAAACTGTTTTTT. Protein: CASSQDRGNEKLFF. The full variable domain, its missing parts supplied by reference TRBV16 and TRBJ1-4, is GEEVAQTPKHLVRGEGQKAKLYCAPIKGHSYVFWYQQVLKNEFKFLISFQNENVFDETGMPKERFSAKCLPNSPCSLEIQATKLEDSAVYFCASSQDRGNEKLFFGSGTQLSVL.